The rows below give T cell receptor beta chains drawn from one sample of a study of cytomegalovirus exposure and HLA in healthy donors. Sequencing was performed with immunoSEQ multiplex PCR; in TCRdb, only in-frame clones are kept and a portion is missing. Among roughly 150,000 clones listed, under 85% were seen once. The source material was PBMCs. The receptor set was obtained from a woman aged 18-29 years in good health and CMV-seropositive. The CDR3 runs from the conserved cysteine through the conserved F or W. A D gene is named only where the DNA matches it firmly. Clone size is given for some rows only: seen once, a few or many times, or a class if the clone is expanded.

v_gene,j_gene,abundance,d_gene,CDR3nt,CDR3aa
TRBV27,TRBJ1-3,-,-,TGTGCCAGCTCCGGACAGCACTCTGGAAACACCATATATTTT,CASSGQHSGNTIYF
TRBV27,TRBJ1-1,-,-,TGTGCCAGCAGTTTAACGGGGAACACTGAAGCTTTCTTT,CASSLTGNTEAFF
TRBV7-8,TRBJ2-1,-,-,TGTGCCAGCAGCCCTAGCAGGACGCATGAGCAGTTCTTC,CASSPSRTHEQFF
TRBV10-3,TRBJ1-1,-,-,TGTGCCATCAGTCGTTTTTGGACAAATCAGCTCGAGATCACTGAAGCTTTCTTT,CAISRFWTNQLEITEAFF
TRBV6-5,TRBJ2-5,once,-,TGTGCCAGCAGTTACTCCATCCAGGATGAAGAGACCCAGTACTTC,CASSYSIQDEETQYF
TRBV4-3,TRBJ2-7,-,TRBD1,TGCGCCAGCAGCCAAGAGTACCGACAGGGGCTGAGGCACGAGCAGTACTTC,CASSQEYRQGLRHEQYF
TRBV6-5,TRBJ2-5,few,TRBD2,TGTGCCAGCAGTCCCGCGGGGGGGCGTCAAGAGACCCAGTACTTC,CASSPAGGRQETQYF
TRBV9,TRBJ1-5,few,-,TGTGCCAGCAGCGTAGACCCGGTGAGGGGGGGGCCCCAGCATTTT,CASSVDPVRGGPQHF
TRBV5-1,TRBJ2-7,-,-,TGCGCCAGCAGCTTGGTCACAGGTACAGGCGAGCAGTACTTC,CASSLVTGTGEQYF
TRBV5-4,TRBJ2-7,-,-,TGTGCCAGCAGCCCGCAGGGAACCTACGAGCAGTACTTC,CASSPQGTYEQYF
TRBV19,TRBJ2-1,-,TRBD2,TGTGCCAGTAGCCTACTAGCGGGGGCGTACAATGAGCAGTTCTTC,CASSLLAGAYNEQFF
TRBV7-9,TRBJ2-7,-,-,TGTGCCAGCAGCCAAACAGGCGACTACGAGCAGTACTTC,CASSQTGDYEQYF
TRBV9,TRBJ1-1,-,-,TGTGCCAGCAGCCCTTCTTGGGAGGGGAGCACTGAAGCTTTCTTT,CASSPSWEGSTEAFF
TRBV4-3,TRBJ1-2,-,-,TGCGCCAGCAGCCAAGACGGAGGGGCTAACTATGGCTACACCTTC,CASSQDGGANYGYTF
TRBV5-6,TRBJ1-5,-,-,TGTGCCAGCAGCTTGACAGGAGTTAGCAATCAGCCCCAGCATTTT,CASSLTGVSNQPQHF
TRBV5-6,TRBJ2-5,-,-,TGTGCCAGCGCAGCTTTGGAGGAGACCCAGTACTTC,CASAALEETQYF
TRBV6-5,TRBJ2-7,-,-,TGTGCCAGCAGTCCTGACATGTTCCACGAGCAGTACTTC,CASSPDMFHEQYF
TRBV30,TRBJ1-1,few,-,TGTGCCTGTACCCCCCGCGACAGACGTGAAGCTTTCTTT,CACTPRDRREAFF
TRBV19,TRBJ2-3,few,TRBD2,TGTGCCAGCAGGACTAGCGGCACAGATACGCAGTATTTT,CASRTSGTDTQYF
TRBV25-1,TRBJ1-2,few,-,TGTGCCAGCAGTGAGGAACAGAACTATGGCTACACCTTC,CASSEEQNYGYTF
TRBV10-1,TRBJ1-4,-,-,TGCGCCAGCAGTGGTCACAGGGACCAGGGTGAAAAACTGTTTTTT,CASSGHRDQGEKLFF
TRBV29-1,TRBJ2-4,-,TRBD1,TGCAGCGCTCAAAGGGGGCAAAAAGGAAACATTCAGTACTTC,CSAQRGQKGNIQYF
TRBV5-6,TRBJ2-2,-,TRBD2,TGTGCCAGCAGCACCTTAGCGGGGGCCAACACCGGGGAGCTGTTTTTT,CASSTLAGANTGELFF
TRBV5-1,TRBJ2-1,-,TRBD1,TGCGCCAGCAGCTTGGACAGGGGTCGGCGGGAGCAGTTCTTC,CASSLDRGRREQFF
TRBV7-2,TRBJ2-7,-,-,TGTGCCAGCAGCTTCAAACTAGCCAGGCAGAAAACCTACGAGCAGTACTTC,CASSFKLARQKTYEQYF
TRBV6-4,TRBJ2-3,-,-,TGTGCCAGCAGTACTGGCAGGGGCTATACGCAGTATTTT,CASSTGRGYTQYF
TRBV6-4,TRBJ2-2,few,-,TGTGCCAGCAGTGACTCGAACAGGGCGGCCGGGGAGCTGTTTTTT,CASSDSNRAAGELFF
TRBV28,TRBJ2-2,-,TRBD2,TGTGCCAGCAGTTCTCCGGGACTAGCGGGGGGGCGTACCGGGGAGCTGTTTTTT,CASSSPGLAGGRTGELFF
TRBV28,TRBJ1-4,once,-,TGTGCCAGCTCTTCTACAGAGTCCTTATCCGTTTCCACGGTTAATGAAAAACTGTTTTTT,CASSSTESLSVSTVNEKLFF
TRBV5-1,TRBJ1-5,-,-,TGCGCCAGCAGCTTAACCCCCGGGAATGGTCAGCCCCAGCATTTT,CASSLTPGNGQPQHF
TRBV19,TRBJ1-1,-,-,TGTGCCAGTAGTACCACGACAGAAAGCACTGAAGCTTTCTTT,CASSTTTESTEAFF
TRBV29-1,TRBJ1-3,-,-,TGCAGCGCTGGGGGGGGCGTAGGAAACACCATATATTTT,CSAGGGVGNTIYF
TRBV5-5,TRBJ1-6,once,-,TGTGCCAGCAGCCTCCCGACGGGTCCCCTCCACTTT,CASSLPTGPLHF
TRBV7-9,TRBJ2-7,-,TRBD2,TGTGCCACCTTGACTAGCGGGGGATACGAGCAGTACTTC,CATLTSGGYEQYF
TRBV5-1,TRBJ2-7,-,-,TGCGCCAGCAGCATAGGCACAGGGACCGGCGAGCAGTACTTC,CASSIGTGTGEQYF
TRBV29-1,TRBJ1-2,-,TRBD1,TGCAGCGGGATGATGGGACAGGGATTCAGTACCTTC,CSGMMGQGFSTF
TRBV6-1,TRBJ2-1,once,TRBD2,TGTGCCAGCAGACTAGCGGGGGGGGTCTATGAGCAGTTCTTC,CASRLAGGVYEQFF
TRBV4-1,TRBJ1-2,-,TRBD1,TGCGCCAGCAGCCAAGATTTACAGGGGAAAGTATATGGCTACACCTTC,CASSQDLQGKVYGYTF
TRBV30,TRBJ1-1,-,-,TGTGCCTGGAGTGGGGGACTGACAGCCGGCACTGAAGCTTTCTTT,CAWSGGLTAGTEAFF
TRBV7-9,TRBJ2-7,-,-,TGTGCCAGCAGCCCCCCCCCTTTCGGGCAGGGTCTCTACGAGCAGTACTTC,CASSPPPFGQGLYEQYF
TRBV2,TRBJ1-1,-,-,TGTGCCAGCAGTGCAGACAGTAACACTGAAGCTTTCTTT,CASSADSNTEAFF
TRBV5-1,TRBJ2-3,-,-,TGCGCCAGCAGCACCAGCACAGGGACGGGGACAGATACGCAGTATTTT,CASSTSTGTGTDTQYF
TRBV28,TRBJ2-7,once,TRBD1,TGTGCCAGCAGTTTAGGGACAGACTACGAGCAGTACTTC,CASSLGTDYEQYF
TRBV11-1,TRBJ2-7,-,-,TGTGCCAGCAGTTCACTTCCCCACGAGCAGTACTTC,CASSSLPHEQYF
TRBV6-1,TRBJ2-7,-,-,TGTGCCACACGTGGGGGGTTCTACGAGCAGTACTTC,CATRGGFYEQYF